These 20 T cell receptor beta chains share one sample of origin, sequenced in a study of technical replicates of blood from a few donors. Sequencing used immunoSEQ multiplex PCR; TCRdb keeps in-frame clones, though not all of them. The repertoire holds fewer than 85,000 clones, with roughly 94% as singletons. The sequencing sample was made of T cells isolated from PBMCs. The receptors stem from a human donor in good health.

This clone was recorded only once. The chain recombines TRBV5-1 with TRBJ1-1; 7 bases fit TRBD1. The germline gives CDR1 SGHRS, CDR2 YFSETQ. The junction had 11 bases not matched to a gene; V was cut back by 3 bases and J by 0 bases. This CDR3 contains 17 residues. CDR3 protein: CASSWGQRPPLNTEAFF. The CDR3 DNA sequence: TGCGCCAGCAGCTGGGGACAGCGCCCTCCACTGAACACTGAAGCTTTCTTT.

V is TRBV4-1 and J is TRBJ1-5, with TRBD1 matching over 9 bases. Germline V gene lookup returns CDR1 MGHRA and CDR2 YSYEKL. The ends lost 1 base at V and 3 bases at J; junction bases unmatched: 7. CDR3 length: 17 amino acids. CDR3 DNA: TGCGCCAGCAGCCAAGTAGAGGGACAGGGCTACAATCAGCCCCAGCATTTT. Protein sequence: CASSQVEGQGYNQPQHF.

This clone was seen once. The chain's CDR3 is CASSVVQSLNTEAFF. For the CDR3, the DNA is TGTGCCAGCAGTGTAGTACAGAGCTTGAACACTGAAGCTTTCTTT. The J gene is TRBJ1-1, the V gene TRBV6-5; D ambiguous. The ends were cut back, 5 bases at V and 0 bases at J, with 13 bases in the middle. Germline V CDR1 and CDR2: MNHEY, SVGAGI. This CDR3 contains 15 residues.

CDR3 region: CSGRGGQGNNEQFF. Written as DNA, the CDR3 is TGCAGCGGGCGAGGGGGACAGGGAAACAATGAGCAGTTCTTC. V usage is TRBV29-1 and J usage is TRBJ2-1; 9 bases fit TRBD1. V was pared by 7 bases and J by 5 bases, with 9 bases of the junction left unmatched. Germline values: CDR1 SQVTM, CDR2 ANQGSEA. The CDR3 loop spans 14 amino acids.

The chain employs TRBV9 and TRBJ1-2, with unresolved D. Trimming took 0 bases from V and 6 from J, leaving 9 bases between them. The CDR3 has 13 residues. Germline assignment: CDR1 SGDLS and CDR2 YYNGEE. Here the CDR3 reads CASSVGPADGYTF. For the CDR3, the DNA is TGTGCCAGCAGCGTAGGGCCGGCGGATGGCTACACCTTC.

The V and J genes are TRBV10-3 and TRBJ2-3; D remains ambiguous. The CDR3 spans 11 residues. V dropped 11 bases and J dropped 6 bases, with 12 bases sitting between them. CDR1 ENHRY and CDR2 SYGVKD come from the germline V gene. The CDR3 DNA is TGTGCCTCTACTTATCGGGATACGCAGTATTTT. Its translation: CASTYRDTQYF.

The J gene is TRBJ2-3, the V gene TRBV27; 7 bases map to TRBD1. V was clipped by 4 bases and J by 0 bases; unmatched bases: 10. The CDR3 runs to 17 residues. Germline CDR1 MNHEY, CDR2 SMNVEV (reference sequence). The CDR3 sequence: CASSSMDRTKSTDTQYF. The CDR3 coding sequence is TGTGCCAGCAGTTCGATGGACAGGACAAAAAGCACAGATACGCAGTATTTT.

V is TRBV4-2 and J is TRBJ1-1, with a possible D match to TRBD1 (5 bases). Germline-derived CDR1 and CDR2 are LGHNA and YNFKEQ. CDR3 size: 17 residues. Trimming took off 5 bases at V and 4 bases at J, with 23 bases between the two ends. The CDR3 loop reads CASSTLWRDRQGTEAFF. Written as DNA, the CDR3 is TGTGCCAGCAGCACGCTTTGGAGGGACCGCCAAGGCACTGAAGCTTTCTTT.

This chain links TRBV7-9 with TRBJ2-2; 7 bases are shared with TRBD2. The CDR3 consists of 15 residues. With 6 bases clipped from V and 4 bases from J, the junction kept 8 bases outside the gene matches. Per the germline V gene, CDR1 is SEHNR and CDR2 is FQNEAQ (reference sequence). This CDR3 is CASRLPRELTGELFF. The CDR3 DNA is TGTGCCAGCAGATTACCGCGGGAGCTCACCGGGGAGCTGTTTTTT.

The gene calls are TRBV6-6 and TRBJ2-1; 8 bases agree with TRBD1. From germline, CDR1 is MNHNY and CDR2 SVGAGI (reference sequence). V lost 6 bases, J lost 2 bases, and 6 bases stayed unmatched. This CDR3 has 15 residues. CDR3 residues: CASRPRDRPYNEQFF. The CDR3 nucleotides read TGTGCCAGCAGACCCCGGGACAGGCCCTACAATGAGCAGTTCTTC.

The chain uses TRBV15 and TRBJ2-5; TRBD2 matches 10 bases. Losses at the gene ends were 0 bases for V and 1 base for J; bases not matched to a gene: 5. The germline gives CDR1 LNHNV, CDR2 YYDKDF (reference sequence). This CDR3 has 17 residues. DNA of the CDR3: TGTGCCACCAGCAGAGATGACCTAGCGGGGGTCCAAGAGACCCAGTACTTC. As protein: CATSRDDLAGVQETQYF.

The CDR3 DNA follows: TGTGCCACCAGCAGAGAAGCAACAGGGCTTGCTGAAGCTTTCTTT. It is translated as CATSREATGLAEAFF. The rearrangement joins TRBV15 to TRBJ1-1; the D gene is possibly TRBD1 (6 bases). The CDR3 sequence is 15 residues long. Germline V gene data show CDR1 as LNHNV and CDR2 as YYDKDF (reference sequence). Trimming took off 0 bases at V and 6 bases at J, with 14 bases between the two ends.

The V and J genes are TRBV2 and TRBJ1-4; tentatively, D is TRBD1 (5 bases). With 7 bases removed from V and 11 bases from J, the gap between germline ends came to 14 bases. The CDR3 has 12 residues. Germline CDR1 reads SNHLY; CDR2 reads FYNNEI. In nucleotides, the CDR3 is TGTGCCAGCACCCGGGGGGGAGGGAAACTGTTTTTT. Its translation: CASTRGGGKLFF.

The rearrangement joins TRBV7-9 to TRBJ1-1, with a possible D match to TRBD1 (5 bases). There are 17 residues in the CDR3. V was pared by 0 bases and J by 1 base, with 15 bases between. Per germline, CDR1 SEHNR and CDR2 FQNEAQ (reference sequence). CDR3 amino acids: CASSLALQVTKNTEAFF. CDR3 in DNA: TGTGCCAGCAGCTTAGCGTTACAGGTGACCAAGAACACTGAAGCTTTCTTT.

This rearrangement joins TRBV7-8 to TRBJ2-3, with D possibly being TRBD2 (5 bases). The CDR3 covers 18 residues. Germline V gives CDR1 SGHVS, CDR2 FQNEAQ. V lost 2 bases to trimming and J lost 0 bases, with 18 bases between them. The CDR3: CASSLFSGTRASTDTQYF. CDR3 nucleotide sequence: TGTGCCAGCAGCTTATTCTCCGGAACTAGGGCTAGCACAGATACGCAGTATTTT.

This chain joins TRBV11-2 and TRBJ2-7; TRBD1 agrees at 9 bases. Germline CDR1 SGHAT, CDR2 FQNNGV. The CDR3 is 14 residues long. The J segment lost 5 bases and the V segment lost 3 bases, leaving 5 bases of the junction unmatched. This CDR3 is CASSFLQGAHEQYF. CDR3 DNA: TGTGCCAGCAGCTTTTTACAGGGGGCCCACGAGCAGTACTTC.

V and J are TRBV6-1 and TRBJ1-3, with a possible D match to TRBD1 (5 bases). The germline V gene has CDR1 MNHNS and CDR2 SASEGT. This CDR3 has 11 amino acids. Trimming took 8 bases from V and 4 from J, leaving 6 bases between them. DNA of the CDR3: TGTGCCAGCGGGGCCGGAAACACCATATATTTT. It translates to CASGAGNTIYF.

The chain carries TRBV29-1 and TRBJ1-2; a possible D gene is TRBD1 (5 bases). The germline gives CDR1 SQVTM, CDR2 ANQGSEA. The CDR3 is 13 amino acids. Trimming removed 7 bases from V and 0 bases from J, with 12 bases in between. The CDR3, as DNA: TGCAGCGCCCGGGAGGGGACTAACTATGGCTACACCTTC. Protein sequence: CSAREGTNYGYTF.

The rearrangement links TRBV7-6 to TRBJ2-5; D gene unclear. The V gene lost 3 bases and the J gene lost 2 bases, with 4 bases spanning the gap. This CDR3 has 12 amino acids. Per germline, CDR1 SGHVS and CDR2 FNYEAQ. CDR3 residues: CASSFRQETQYF. In nucleotides, the CDR3 is TGTGCCAGCAGCTTCCGTCAAGAGACCCAGTACTTC.

The J gene is TRBJ2-1, the V gene TRBV6-5; 7 bases are shared with TRBD2. Germline loops: CDR1 MNHEY, CDR2 SVGAGI. This CDR3 comprises 16 residues. With 0 bases clipped from V and 4 bases from J, the junction kept 6 bases outside the gene matches. In nucleotides, the CDR3 is TGTGCCAGCAGTTACTCTGGCAGGGAGGGATACAATGAGCAGTTCTTC. It specifies CASSYSGREGYNEQFF.